Listed below are T cell receptor beta chains from one sample, sequenced in a study of OX40 agonist ivuxolimab in advanced cancers. Clones were read by immunoSEQ multiplex PCR, and TCRdb kept only the in-frame ones, dropping some. The sample records some 73,000 clones, around 85% being singletons. The sequencing here drew on CD4+ or CD8+ T cells sorted from blood, taken in a trial of the OX40 agonist ivuxolimab. Source of these receptors: an adult with an advanced solid tumor such as melanoma, head and neck, liver or kidney cancer. Both conserved end residues are part of each CDR3. Each record gives: D gene, J gene, clone size, V gene, CDR3 DNA, CDR3 protein. D genes are given only for firm matches. Only some rows state a clone size, as once, few, many or a class for expanded clones.

d_gene: -
j_gene: TRBJ1-1
abundance: -
v_gene: TRBV18
CDR3nt: TGTGCCAGCTCCTGGGAGGGGAACACTGAAGCTTTCTTT
CDR3aa: CASSWEGNTEAFF

d_gene: -
j_gene: TRBJ1-6
abundance: -
v_gene: TRBV6-5
CDR3nt: TGTGCCAGCAGTTACTCCAATGGGGGGAAGGGCACCCTCCACTTT
CDR3aa: CASSYSNGGKGTLHF

d_gene: -
j_gene: TRBJ2-5
abundance: -
v_gene: TRBV19
CDR3nt: TGTGCCAGTAGTATGCAACTCCAAGAGACCCAGTACTTC
CDR3aa: CASSMQLQETQYF

d_gene: TRBD2
j_gene: TRBJ2-1
abundance: once
v_gene: TRBV6-5
CDR3nt: TGTGCCAGCAGCCCCAGACTAGCGGCCAATGAGCAGTTCTTC
CDR3aa: CASSPRLAANEQFF

d_gene: TRBD2
j_gene: TRBJ2-5
abundance: -
v_gene: TRBV30
CDR3nt: TGTGCCTGGGCCTTTGGTAGCGGGCTCCAAGAGACCCAGTACTTC
CDR3aa: CAWAFGSGLQETQYF

d_gene: -
j_gene: TRBJ1-4
abundance: -
v_gene: TRBV28
CDR3nt: TGTGCCACCTCCACGGGGCACAATGAAAAACTGTTTTTT
CDR3aa: CATSTGHNEKLFF

d_gene: -
j_gene: TRBJ2-3
abundance: -
v_gene: TRBV7-2
CDR3nt: TGTGCCAGCAGCTTAAACATAGGGACAGATACGCAGTATTTT
CDR3aa: CASSLNIGTDTQYF

d_gene: -
j_gene: TRBJ2-7
abundance: -
v_gene: TRBV28
CDR3nt: TGTGCCAGCAAAAGGATCAGGGGCGGGGCCTACGAGCAGTACTTC
CDR3aa: CASKRIRGGAYEQYF

d_gene: -
j_gene: TRBJ2-7
abundance: -
v_gene: TRBV6-5
CDR3nt: TGTGCCAGCAGTTCCCCGGCAGGTTACGACTACGAGCAGTACTTC
CDR3aa: CASSSPAGYDYEQYF

d_gene: TRBD1
j_gene: TRBJ2-6
abundance: few
v_gene: TRBV5-1
CDR3nt: TGCGCCAGCGGTAACAGGGGATCTGGGGCCAACGTCCTGACTTTC
CDR3aa: CASGNRGSGANVLTF

d_gene: -
j_gene: TRBJ2-3
abundance: -
v_gene: TRBV25-1
CDR3nt: TGTGCCAGCAGTGAATCTTTTGAGCCTGATACGCAGTATTTT
CDR3aa: CASSESFEPDTQYF

d_gene: TRBD2
j_gene: TRBJ2-7
abundance: -
v_gene: TRBV28
CDR3nt: TGTGCCAGCAGGTCTAGCGGGGGTCGCTACGAGCAGTACTTC
CDR3aa: CASRSSGGRYEQYF

d_gene: -
j_gene: TRBJ1-5
abundance: -
v_gene: TRBV5-6
CDR3nt: TGTGCCAGCAGCCGCGGACAGCTTAATCAGCCCCAGCATTTT
CDR3aa: CASSRGQLNQPQHF

d_gene: -
j_gene: TRBJ2-1
abundance: -
v_gene: TRBV28
CDR3nt: TGTGCCAGCAGTTTATATGGCCCCGATGAGCAGTTCTTC
CDR3aa: CASSLYGPDEQFF

d_gene: TRBD1
j_gene: TRBJ1-4
abundance: -
v_gene: TRBV13
CDR3nt: TGTGCCAGCAGGGAGACAGGGGGCGGTGAAAAACTGTTTTTT
CDR3aa: CASRETGGGEKLFF

d_gene: TRBD1
j_gene: TRBJ2-7
abundance: -
v_gene: TRBV30
CDR3nt: TGTGCCTGGAGTGTTTTAACAGGGGGTTACGAGCAGTACTTC
CDR3aa: CAWSVLTGGYEQYF

d_gene: -
j_gene: TRBJ2-2
abundance: -
v_gene: TRBV11-2
CDR3nt: TGTGCCAGCAGCTTAGAGGGAGTCGGGCTCACCGGGGAGCTGTTTTTT
CDR3aa: CASSLEGVGLTGELFF

d_gene: TRBD1
j_gene: TRBJ1-1
abundance: -
v_gene: TRBV19
CDR3nt: TGTGCCACCAAACCGGGACAGGGGGGAGAAAACACTGAAGCTTTCTTT
CDR3aa: CATKPGQGGENTEAFF

d_gene: -
j_gene: TRBJ2-1
abundance: -
v_gene: TRBV6-6
CDR3nt: TGTGCCAGCACCCACCCTGGGGAGTTCCACAATGAGCAGTTCTTC
CDR3aa: CASTHPGEFHNEQFF

d_gene: -
j_gene: TRBJ1-2
abundance: -
v_gene: TRBV5-1
CDR3nt: TGCGCCAGCAGCTTGATTGGTAGTGAGGGCTACACCTTC
CDR3aa: CASSLIGSEGYTF

d_gene: TRBD2
j_gene: TRBJ2-1
abundance: -
v_gene: TRBV29-1
CDR3nt: TGCAGCGTTCTGGGAGGTAGCGGGAGATACTCCTACAATGAGCAGTTCTTC
CDR3aa: CSVLGGSGRYSYNEQFF

d_gene: TRBD1
j_gene: TRBJ1-2
abundance: -
v_gene: TRBV5-1
CDR3nt: TGCGCCAGCAGGTTCGGACAGGGGGCTAAAGCTAACTATGGCTACACCTTC
CDR3aa: CASRFGQGAKANYGYTF

d_gene: TRBD2
j_gene: TRBJ2-3
abundance: once
v_gene: TRBV9
CDR3nt: TGTGCCAGCAGCGGGGGACTAGCGGGGAGAATGGATACGCAGTATTTT
CDR3aa: CASSGGLAGRMDTQYF

d_gene: TRBD2
j_gene: TRBJ2-1
abundance: -
v_gene: TRBV4-1
CDR3nt: TGCGCCAGCAGCCAAGATAGGGGACTAGCGAGATACAATGAGCAGTTCTTC
CDR3aa: CASSQDRGLARYNEQFF

d_gene: -
j_gene: TRBJ2-3
abundance: -
v_gene: TRBV7-2
CDR3nt: TGTGCCAGCAGCTTAAAGGTCGGGAGAGATACGCAGTATTTT
CDR3aa: CASSLKVGRDTQYF

d_gene: -
j_gene: TRBJ1-4
abundance: -
v_gene: TRBV7-2
CDR3nt: TGTGCCAGCAGCTTAGACGCAGGGGCGGAAAAACTGTTTTTT
CDR3aa: CASSLDAGAEKLFF

d_gene: TRBD1
j_gene: TRBJ1-1
abundance: -
v_gene: TRBV6-5
CDR3nt: TGTGCCAGCAGATACAGGGGGCGCGGGGACACTGAAGCTTTCTTT
CDR3aa: CASRYRGRGDTEAFF

d_gene: -
j_gene: TRBJ1-3
abundance: once
v_gene: TRBV5-1
CDR3nt: TGCGCCAGCAAGGACACCTCGGGCTCTGGAAACACCATATATTTT
CDR3aa: CASKDTSGSGNTIYF

d_gene: -
j_gene: TRBJ2-7
abundance: medium-sized
v_gene: TRBV30
CDR3nt: TGTGCCTGCCAACAGCCCCCCAGACTCGCTCGGACCTACGAGCAGTACTTC
CDR3aa: CACQQPPRLARTYEQYF

d_gene: TRBD2
j_gene: TRBJ2-2
abundance: once
v_gene: TRBV5-4
CDR3nt: TGTGCCAGCAGCTTGGTACTAGCGCGCACCGGGGAGCTGTTTTTT
CDR3aa: CASSLVLARTGELFF

d_gene: -
j_gene: TRBJ2-7
abundance: -
v_gene: TRBV9
CDR3nt: TGTGCCAGCAGCCCTACGGGAACGGCGGGTGAGCAGTACTTC
CDR3aa: CASSPTGTAGEQYF

d_gene: -
j_gene: TRBJ1-4
abundance: -
v_gene: TRBV27
CDR3nt: TGTGCCACCTCGTGGATGATGGGGGAAAAACTGTTTTTT
CDR3aa: CATSWMMGEKLFF

d_gene: -
j_gene: TRBJ1-1
abundance: once
v_gene: TRBV5-1
CDR3nt: TGCGCCAGCAGCTACTCCGGGACACCTCAGAGAAACACTGAAGCTTTCTTT
CDR3aa: CASSYSGTPQRNTEAFF

d_gene: -
j_gene: TRBJ2-7
abundance: -
v_gene: TRBV10-3
CDR3nt: TGTGCCATCAGTGAAGCAGGGTCCTACGAGCAGTACTTC
CDR3aa: CAISEAGSYEQYF

d_gene: TRBD1
j_gene: TRBJ1-1
abundance: once
v_gene: TRBV7-2
CDR3nt: TGTGCCAGCAGCCAGGACAGGGGGACTGAAGCTTTCTTT
CDR3aa: CASSQDRGTEAFF

d_gene: TRBD2
j_gene: TRBJ2-1
abundance: -
v_gene: TRBV7-2
CDR3nt: TGTGCCAGCAGCTTAAATTCGGGAGGAGGGCCCAATGAGCAGTTCTTC
CDR3aa: CASSLNSGGGPNEQFF